This TCR beta chain was recovered during a study of blood T cell repertoires in COVID-19. The overall study: T cells, B-cell-depleted T cells, or PBMCs supplied cDNA or gDNA.

Cohort placement rested on clinical history that participants reported themselves. Germline assignment: CDR1 SGHRS and CDR2 YFSETQ. Trimming removed 0 bases at V and 5 bases at J, with 17 bases between. This CDR3 region has 16 residues. This clone showed up just once. Sequencing used immunoSEQ multiplex PCR; TCRdb keeps in-frame clones, though not all of them. The sample gives hundreds of thousands of clones, roughly 89% of which show up once; less than 2% is in the top ten. The chain combines TRBV5-1 with TRBJ1-2, with D possibly being TRBD1 (6 bases). The sequence was obtained from a woman aged 18 to 35 with acute COVID-19. The sequencing sample was made of PBMCs or T cells enriched from blood (not recorded which). CDR3 bases: TGCGCCAGCAGCTTGGTAGGCGGAGGCAGGGGTTATGGCTACACCTTC. This translates into CASSLVGGGRGYGYTF.